This T cell receptor (beta chain) was recorded in a study of Graves' ophthalmopathy and Graves' hyperthyroidism. Study information: Stable hyperthyroidism referred to disease that showed no ophthalmopathy within 18 months of follow-up. Study-level results: Blood also harbored most expanded thyroid clonotypes above 0.001 frequency.

V was pared by 4 bases and J by 10 bases, with 8 bases of the junction left unmatched. This CDR3 comprises 14 residues. Germline values: CDR1 SGHDT, CDR2 YYEEEE. Aged 18 to 65, hyperthyroidism patients had been newly diagnosed, with under 2 months' duration. The diagnosis was founded upon clinical symptoms, serum thyroxine, TRAb, thyroid ultrasound and orbital computed tomography. Researchers took RNA transcripts and amplified TCR beta CDR3 regions from them. Second-round multiplex PCR came after a first-round RT-PCR that employed HTBI primers. TCRdb reprocessed the multiplex PCR reads with MiXCR, giving one entry per CDR3 protein. The repertoire consists of 560,000 or so distinct CDR3 sequences, with roughly 40% occurring once and the leading ten covering around 4%. This clonotype was seen ten or more times. What it binds is not known.

V gene TRBV5-6 combines with J gene TRBJ1-6, with TRBD1 matching 7 bases. The sample taken for sequencing was peripheral blood or thyroid tissue (not recorded which). The TCR originated in an adult man with Graves' hyperthyroidism. This CDR3 is CASSAKGGGSPLHF. DNA for the CDR3: TGTGCCAGCAGCGCAAAAGGGGGCGGATCACCCCTCCACTTT.